Each of the 18 T cell receptor beta chains below was sequenced from the same sample in a study of T cells in Graves' hyperthyroidism and ophthalmopathy. RNA transcripts yielded amplified TCR beta CDR3 regions. A set of HTBI primers served as the primers for a first-round RT-PCR of the TCR CDR3. In TCRdb, the multiplex PCR reads were re-called with MiXCR into one record per CDR3 protein. The sample lists hundreds of thousands of distinct CDR3 sequences, less than 25% occurring once. Sequencing was carried out using blood. These receptors came from a man aged 25 to 40 with Graves' ophthalmopathy.

This clonotype appeared once. This chain joins TRBV7-8 and TRBJ2-1; no definite D call. Germline V gene data show CDR1 as SGHVS and CDR2 as FQNEAQ. The length of the CDR3 is 13 residues. The V end was cut by 8 bases, the J end by 0 bases, with 8 bases between. CDR3 coding DNA: TGTGCCAGCGGCCCCCCCTCCTACAATGAGCAGTTCTTC. Translated, it gives CASGPPSYNEQFF.

As to this clonotype: One base away lies a much larger clone, so this may be a sequencing read error. The CDR3 does not end in the conserved phenylalanine or tryptophan, so this is likely a read error. The chain employs TRBV30 and TRBJ1-1; possible D gene TRBD1, 6 bases. Deletions cut 5 bases from V and 1 base from J, with 11 bases between. CDR1 and CDR2 from the germline V gene are GTSNPN and SVGIG (reference sequence). The CDR3 totals 13 residues. The CDR3 sequence is CAWGGPGNTEAFL. CDR3 in DNA: TGTGCCTGGGGGGGCCCGGGGAACACTGAAGCTTTCCTT.

The chain employs TRBV12-3 or TRBV12-4 and TRBJ1-1, with TRBD1 matching over 7 bases. V shed 6 bases, J shed 0 bases, and the junction held 4 bases outside the gene matches. The CDR3 totals 14 residues. The CDR3 nucleotides read TGTGCCAGCAGGCCCGACAGGGTGAACACTGAAGCTTTCTTT. Translating it yields CASRPDRVNTEAFF.

Points on this clonotype: A much larger clone sits a single nucleotide away, making a read error possible. The chain combines TRBV12-3 or TRBV12-4 with TRBJ1-6; D is unresolved. This CDR3 has 13 residues. The chain's CDR3 is CASSYVDNSPLRF. CDR3 DNA: TGTGCCAGCAGTTACGTGGATAATTCACCCCTCCGCTTT.

This clonotype has just a few counts. V gene TRBV9 combines with J gene TRBJ1-2; D unresolved. Trimming pared 3 bases from V and 4 bases from J, leaving 13 bases between. The CDR3 covers 14 residues. The germline CDR1 and CDR2 sequences are SGDLS and YYNGEE. The CDR3 spells CASSASGGAYGYTF. Here the CDR3 DNA reads TGTGCCAGCAGCGCCTCGGGCGGAGCCTATGGCTACACCTTC.

The chain is built from TRBV7-6 and TRBJ2-1, with 13 bases lining up with TRBD2. The ends lost 2 bases at V and 2 bases at J; junction bases unmatched: 6. The germline CDR1 and CDR2 sequences are SGHVS and FNYEAQ. This CDR3 contains 18 residues. CDR3 sequence: CASSLLHGLAGAYNEQFF. The CDR3 DNA follows: TGTGCCAGCAGCTTACTACACGGACTAGCGGGAGCCTACAATGAGCAGTTCTTC.

This clonotype appeared a few times. This chain connects TRBV6-1 to TRBJ2-7, with a tentative D call TRBD2 (6 bases). Germline CDR1 and CDR2: MNHNS and SASEGT. V gave up 2 bases and J gave up 0 bases, with 8 bases separating them. This CDR3 has 14 residues. The CDR3: CASSEPRGSYEQYF. The CDR3 DNA sequence: TGTGCCAGCAGTGAACCGCGGGGCTCCTACGAGCAGTACTTC.

This chain connects TRBV18 to TRBJ1-2; D unclear. Germline V gene sequence: CDR1 KGHSH, CDR2 LQKENI. V was shortened by 1 base and J by 14 bases, with 14 bases between the two germline ends. CDR3 length: 12 residues. The CDR3 here is CASSPQGRVGTF. In nucleotides, the CDR3 is TGTGCCAGCTCACCACAAGGGAGAGTTGGTACCTTC.

V is TRBV28 and J is TRBJ1-4; perhaps TRBD1 as D (5 bases). The CDR3 runs to 14 residues. V was clipped by 4 bases and J by 8 bases, with 14 bases between them. CDR1 is MDHEN, CDR2 SYDVKM, per germline. The CDR3 loop is CASSSGTLGEKLFF. CDR3 DNA sequence: TGTGCCAGCAGTTCCGGGACCCTGGGGGAAAAACTGTTTTTT.

This clonotype was found many times. The rearrangement joins TRBV7-9 to TRBJ2-5; the D is unclear. Germline CDR1 reads SEHNR; CDR2 reads FQNEAQ (reference sequence). The CDR3 runs 11 residues. The V and J ends lost 7 bases and 5 bases respectively, with 8 bases between them. DNA of the CDR3: TGTGCCAGCACCTCGGAGGAGACCCAGTACTTC. It translates to CASTSEETQYF.

A few counts support this clonotype. V is TRBV6-4 and J is TRBJ1-1; 10 positions match TRBD1. V dropped 6 bases and J dropped 1; count of bases not matched to a gene: 2. This CDR3 spans 14 amino acids. The germline V gene has CDR1 MRHNA and CDR2 SNTAGT. This CDR3 reads CASRGQGSNTEAFF. The CDR3 DNA follows: TGTGCCAGCAGGGGACAGGGGTCGAACACTGAAGCTTTCTTT.

V is TRBV27 and J is TRBJ1-4; TRBD1 agrees at 8 bases. The ends lost 8 bases at V and 7 bases at J; junction bases unmatched: 9. Germline V gene data show CDR1 as MNHEY and CDR2 as SMNVEV (reference sequence). The CDR3 sequence is 14 residues long. In DNA, the CDR3 is TGTGCCAGCGGGGCGGACAGGGAGGTTGAAAAACTGTTTTTT. It yields the protein CASGADREVEKLFF.

The V and J genes are TRBV6-8 and TRBJ2-2, with 9 bases matching TRBD2. The CDR3 totals 17 residues. The germline CDR1 and CDR2 sequences are MNHGY and SAAAGT. Trimming cost V 5 bases and J 0 bases; bases outside gene matches: 7. This chain's CDR3 is CASSTRLAVANTGELFF. Written as DNA, the CDR3 is TGTGCCAGCAGTACCCGACTAGCGGTAGCGAACACCGGGGAGCTGTTTTTT.

The genes are TRBV18 and TRBJ1-5; tentative D call: TRBD1 (6 bases). The CDR3 contains 16 residues. Trimming removed 3 bases at V and 4 bases at J, with 16 bases between. Germline loops: CDR1 KGHSH, CDR2 LQKENI. This chain's CDR3 is CASSPRMGGANQPQHF. The CDR3 nucleotides read TGTGCCAGCTCACCCCGTATGGGGGGCGCAAATCAGCCCCAGCATTTT.

The rearrangement uses TRBV4-1 and TRBJ2-1, with D possibly TRBD2 on 6 matching bases. The CDR3 runs 16 residues. V dropped 0 bases and J dropped 4 bases, with 13 bases sitting between them. The V gene's germline CDR1 is MGHRA and CDR2 YSYEKL. CDR3 sequence: CASSQDRLAQYNEQFF. The CDR3 nucleotides are TGCGCCAGCAGCCAAGATCGCCTAGCGCAATACAATGAGCAGTTCTTC.

This clonotype came up a few times. The chain employs TRBV20-1 and TRBJ2-7; the D is unclear. Germline V CDR1 and CDR2: DFQATT, SNEGSKA (reference sequence). The V end was cut by 4 bases, the J end by 3 bases, with 16 bases between. This CDR3 has 14 amino acids. CDR3: CSAKSLPGLYEQYF. DNA for the CDR3: TGCAGTGCTAAATCTCTACCCGGTCTCTACGAGCAGTACTTC.

CDR3 in amino acids: CASSRAGVYNEQFF. The DNA for the CDR3 is TGCGCCAGCAGCCGAGCGGGAGTTTACAATGAGCAGTTCTTC. The J gene is TRBJ2-1, the V gene TRBV5-1; 8 bases fit TRBD2. The J segment lost 4 bases and the V segment lost 4 bases, leaving 4 bases of the junction unmatched. Germline CDR1 SGHRS, CDR2 YFSETQ. The length of the CDR3 is 14 residues.

This rearrangement joins TRBV15 to TRBJ2-7, with D possibly matching TRBD1 (6 bases). Germline assignment: CDR1 LNHNV and CDR2 YYDKDF (reference sequence). The CDR3 is made up of 16 amino acids. Trimming shortened V by 1 base and J by 3 bases, and 16 bases separated the two germline ends. DNA for the CDR3: TGTGCCACCAGCAGAGTCGGCCAGGGGATCGGCTACGAGCAGTACTTC. It is translated as CATSRVGQGIGYEQYF.